The 14 T cell receptor beta chains reported below all come from one sample, sequenced in a study of OX40 agonist ivuxolimab in advanced cancers. Clones were read by immunoSEQ multiplex PCR, and TCRdb kept only the in-frame ones, dropping some. This table has 55,000 to 65,000 clones, around 84% appearing once. The starting material was CD4+ or CD8+ T cells sorted from blood, obtained in a trial of the OX40 agonist ivuxolimab. The receptor source for this set is an adult with an advanced solid tumor such as melanoma, head and neck, liver or kidney cancer.

V usage is TRBV28 and J usage is TRBJ1-6, with D possibly matching TRBD1 (5 bases). The CDR3 length is 15 residues. Germline V gene data show CDR1 as MDHEN and CDR2 as SYDVKM. Between the trimmed V and J ends, which lost 3 bases and 12 bases, there was a span of 18 bases. This chain's CDR3 is CASSLQGSRSLPLHF. CDR3 nucleotide sequence: TGTGCCAGCAGTTTGCAGGGCAGTAGGAGTTTACCCCTCCACTTT.

V is TRBV28 and J is TRBJ1-5, with D unresolved. Germline V CDR1 and CDR2: MDHEN, SYDVKM. The CDR3 has 11 amino acids. The germline V and J ends were trimmed by 5 bases and 2 bases, with 1 base remaining between them. The CDR3 region has the DNA TGTGCCAGCAGTGGCAATCAGCCCCAGCATTTT. This encodes CASSGNQPQHF. The full variable domain, rest sourced from reference TRBV28 and TRBJ1-5, is DVKVTQSSRYLVKRTGEKVFLECVQDMDHENMFWYRQDPGLGLRLIYFSYDVKMKEKGDIPEGYSVSREKKERFSLILESASTNQTSMYLCASSGNQPQHFGDGTRLSIL.

V usage is TRBV15 and J usage is TRBJ1-2; 8 bases line up with TRBD1. The length of the CDR3 is 13 residues. Per the germline V gene, CDR1 is LNHNV and CDR2 is YYDKDF (reference sequence). Losses at the gene ends were 2 bases for V and 7 bases for J; bases not matched to a gene: 3. The CDR3, as DNA: TGTGCCACCAGCAGACCCAGGGGGCCTGGCTACACCTTC. Protein sequence: CATSRPRGPGYTF.

The V gene is TRBV28, the J gene TRBJ2-6; D not certain. CDR3 length: 14 amino acids. V was shortened by 2 bases and J by 2 bases, with 4 bases between the two germline ends. CDR1 is MDHEN and CDR2 is SYDVKM in the germline V gene. Here the CDR3 reads CASSLPPGANVLTF. The CDR3 nucleotides are TGTGCCAGCAGTTTACCCCCTGGGGCCAACGTCCTGACTTTC.

This chain uses TRBV6-4 with TRBJ2-3; 8 nucleotides align to TRBD1. V was clipped by 6 bases and J by 6 bases; unmatched bases: 8. CDR1 and CDR2 from the germline V gene are MRHNA and SNTAGT. The CDR3 is 14 residues long. Here the CDR3 reads CASRQDRASDTQYF. In DNA form, the CDR3 reads TGTGCCAGCAGACAGGACAGGGCCTCGGATACGCAGTATTTT.

There are a few counts of this clone. V gene TRBV2 combines with J gene TRBJ2-1; 8 nucleotides line up with TRBD2. Looked up from germline, CDR1 is SNHLY and CDR2 is FYNNEI. V lost 9 bases to trimming and J lost 0 bases; unmatched junction nucleotides: 4. The CDR3 totals 14 residues. The CDR3 bases are TGTGCCAGAAGGGCGGGGGGCTCCTACAATGAGCAGTTCTTC. This translates into CARRAGGSYNEQFF.

The CDR3 is CASSLVLNEQFF. CDR3 nucleotide sequence: TGCGCCAGCAGCTTGGTACTGAATGAGCAGTTCTTC. The chain links TRBV5-1 to TRBJ2-1; unclear D gene. Per germline, CDR1 SGHRS and CDR2 YFSETQ. Trimming took 0 bases from V and 7 from J, leaving 5 bases between them. The CDR3 runs to 12 residues.

In nucleotides, the CDR3 is TGTGCCAGCAGTTACTCGACTAGATCGTACGAGCAGTACTTC. This sequence encodes CASSYSTRSYEQYF. The chain combines TRBV6-5 with TRBJ2-7; perhaps TRBD2 as D (6 bases). In germline, CDR1 is MNHEY, CDR2 SVGAGI. Deletions cut 0 bases from V and 4 bases from J, with 10 bases between. The CDR3 sequence is 14 residues long.

The chain links TRBV14 to TRBJ1-6; 7 bases are shared with TRBD1. V was pared by 4 bases and J by 10 bases, with 7 bases of the junction left unmatched. The CDR3 extends over 14 amino acids. The V gene's germline CDR1 is SGHDN and CDR2 FVKESK. The CDR3 loop reads CASSPYRGRSPLHF. The CDR3 DNA follows: TGTGCCAGCAGCCCGTACAGGGGACGATCACCCCTCCACTTT.

The gene calls are TRBV29-1 and TRBJ1-1, with 7 bases fitting TRBD1. This CDR3 spans 11 amino acids. Looked up from germline, CDR1 is SQVTM and CDR2 is ANQGSEA. J was trimmed by 8 bases and V by 7 bases; bases with no gene match: 7. This chain's CDR3 is CSGGTAIEAFF. The CDR3 bases are TGCAGCGGGGGGACAGCCATAGAAGCTTTCTTT.

The rearrangement links TRBV7-2 to TRBJ2-5; 7 positions agree with TRBD2. Germline lookup yields CDR1 SGHTA and CDR2 FQGNSA. Losses at the gene ends were 5 bases for V and 6 bases for J; bases not matched to a gene: 9. The CDR3 covers 14 residues. CDR3 sequence (DNA): TGTGCCAGCAGCGCTAGCGGTGGCGGAAAGACCCAGTACTTC. Its protein is CASSASGGGKTQYF.

In this sample, this clone turned up once. The CDR3 loop is CASSESVRADTQYF. The CDR3 coding sequence is TGCGCCAGCAGTGAGTCGGTCAGGGCCGATACGCAGTATTTT. The chain links TRBV10-1 to TRBJ2-3; a weak D match, TRBD1 (5 bases). V lost 0 bases and J 6 bases, leaving 10 bases between the germline ends. This CDR3 region has 14 residues. CDR1 is WNHNN and CDR2 is SYGVQD in the germline V gene (reference sequence).

The CDR3 nucleotides read TGTGCCTGGAGTCGGCGCGGGGGGGCCAAAAACATTCAGTACTTC. It translates to CAWSRRGGAKNIQYF. This chain links TRBV30 with TRBJ2-4; 8 bases align to TRBD2. Germline V gene lookup returns CDR1 GTSNPN and CDR2 SVGIG (reference sequence). This CDR3 contains 15 residues. The junction had 4 bases not matched to a gene; V was cut back by 2 bases and J by 1 base.

This chain links TRBV9 with TRBJ2-1; 9 bases match TRBD2. V gave up 0 bases and J gave up 9 bases; unmatched junction bases: 7. Per the germline V gene, CDR1 is SGDLS and CDR2 is YYNGEE. The CDR3 loop spans 15 amino acids. CDR3 protein: CASSVGSSGESEQFF. For the CDR3, the DNA is TGTGCCAGCAGCGTAGGTTCTAGCGGGGAGAGTGAGCAGTTCTTC.